This paragraph reports one T cell receptor (beta chain). Original methodology: The authors estimated nucleated cell counts from reference gene primer amplification. Libraries were prepared by immunoSEQ multiplex PCR; TCRdb keeps only in-frame clonotypes and omits some of them. V and J calls and clone size come straight from that table; D and trimming were deduced from the DNA. The sample contains approximately 97,000 clones, less than 90% of which appear only once. The data were taken from a study of blood T cell repertoires in COVID-19. Trimming pared 6 bases from V and 6 bases from J, leaving 15 bases between. Germline V gives CDR1 MDHEN, CDR2 SYDVKM. This CDR3 has 13 amino acids.

This chain links TRBV28 with TRBJ2-7, with TRBD1 as a possible D gene (6 bases). The sequenced sample was peripheral blood. This clonotype was sampled from a woman aged 80 or over with acute or convalescent COVID-19. The CDR3 sequence: CASRVGTILEQYF. For the CDR3, the DNA is TGTGCCAGCAGAGTAGGGACAATCCTCGAGCAGTACTTC.